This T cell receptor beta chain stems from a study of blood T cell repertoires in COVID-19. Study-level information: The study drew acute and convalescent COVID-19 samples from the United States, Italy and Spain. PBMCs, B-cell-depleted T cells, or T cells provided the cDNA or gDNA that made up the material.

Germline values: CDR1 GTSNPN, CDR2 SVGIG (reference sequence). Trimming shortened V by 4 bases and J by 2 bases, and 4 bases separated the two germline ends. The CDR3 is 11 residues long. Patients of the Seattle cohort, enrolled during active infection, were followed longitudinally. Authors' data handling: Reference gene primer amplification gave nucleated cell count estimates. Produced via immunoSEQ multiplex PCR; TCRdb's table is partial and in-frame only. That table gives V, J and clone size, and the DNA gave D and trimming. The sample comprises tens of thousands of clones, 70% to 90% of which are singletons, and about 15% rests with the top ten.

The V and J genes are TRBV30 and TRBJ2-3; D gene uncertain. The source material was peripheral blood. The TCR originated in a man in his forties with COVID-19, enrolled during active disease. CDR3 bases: TGTGCCTGGACCAACACAGATACGCAGTATTTT. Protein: CAWTNTDTQYF. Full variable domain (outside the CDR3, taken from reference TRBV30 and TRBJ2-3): SQTIHQWPATLVQPVGSPLSLECTVEGTSNPNLYWYRQAAGRGLQLLFYSVGIGQISSEVPQNLSASRPQDRQFILSSKKLLLSDSGFYLCAWTNTDTQYFGPGTRLTVL.